The clone carrying this T cell receptor beta chain was counted ten times or more. Its target is unknown. On the basis of clinical symptoms, serum thyroxine and TRAb, thyroid ultrasound and orbital computed tomography, diagnoses were made. This sample is drawn from a study of T cells in Graves' hyperthyroidism and ophthalmopathy. The CDR3 regions of TCR beta were amplified from RNA transcripts. Initially, a first-round RT-PCR of the TCR CDR3 employed the HTBI primer set. In TCRdb, the multiplex PCR reads were re-called with MiXCR into one record per CDR3 protein. This sample has roughly 800,000 distinct CDR3 sequences, with about two fifths found just once. Findings of the study overall: Expanded thyroid clonotypes (above 0.001) were mostly also found in blood. The model identified upcoming ophthalmopathy a median 6.5 months ahead of onset.

Per germline, CDR1 DFQATT and CDR2 SNEGSKA (reference sequence). V lost 1 base, J lost 4 bases, and 4 bases lay in between. The length of the CDR3 is 11 residues. Sequenced input: blood. The source of this sequence is a man between 18 and 35 years old with Graves' hyperthyroidism. This sequence joins TRBV20-1 and TRBJ1-2; D is unresolved. Here the CDR3 reads CSARGTYGYTF. The CDR3 coding sequence is TGCAGTGCTAGAGGGACCTATGGCTACACCTTC.